What follows is one TCR beta chain and its context. This clonotype was observed a handful of times. Its antigen has not been determined. Per-base quality was not reported, and no clone a single base away is much larger than it. The germline ends are 14 bases apart after V is trimmed by 5 bases and J by 0 bases. CDR1 SEHNR and CDR2 FQNEAQ are derived from the germline V gene (reference sequence). CDR3 length: 16 amino acids, cysteine to phenylalanine. Just the 48-base CDR3 DNA is kept, in frame starting at base 1. In the paper's terms, the treatment or condition label means: in vitro stimulation with specific CMV peptide epitopes to enrich CMV-specific T cells. The entry originates in a study of T cell repertoires in cytomegalovirus infection (dated by TCRdb to the late 2010s). For context, the study as a whole: Recently identified HLA-C-restricted CMV epitopes, whose presentation resists viral immunomodulation, were targeted by peptide stimulations together with well-studied HLA-B-restricted epitopes. Because public TCR beta signatures pointed to carriage of CMV infection together with the matching HLA type, the HLA type of each donor mattered for the analysis.

Sequencing relied on an Illumina HiSeq 1500. The raw public data were reprocessed by TCRdb itself: fastp quality trimming at Q25, MiXCR clonotype calling, in-frame beta chains only. A single entry per CDR3 protein holds the most common genes and DNA from its merged rows. Within this sample are roughly 500,000 distinct CDR3 sequences, with around 35% of them counted one time only. The top ten hold about a sixth of the sample. Broad study findings and their caveats: The ex vivo response was dominated by HLA-C-restricted CMV-specific TCR beta clonotypes, and the single most frequent clonotype in two of eight donors was supplied by these HLA-C-restricted clonotypes. In both this cohort and an independent cohort of several hundred donors, the cumulative frequency of public TCR beta family members distinguished carriers of CMV infection plus the relevant HLA type.

The starting material was cultured PBMCs, obtained from culture after CMV antigen stimulation. In this chain, TRBV7-9 is recombined with TRBJ1-5; the D gene is not confidently resolved. This clonotype was obtained from a human donor in good health (CMV status not recorded). Some clones in this sample may be carry-over from other donors' samples. The CDR3 here reads CASSPAVSGSNQPQHF. The bases read TGTGCCAGCAGCCCCGCCGTTTCCGGTAGCAATCAGCCCCAGCATTTT. With the rest looked up from the reference TRBV7-9 and TRBJ1-5 genes rather than sequenced, the full variable domain is DTGVSQNPRHKITKRGQNVTFRCDPISEHNRLYWYRQTLGQGPEFLTYFQNEAQLEKSRLLSDRFSAERPKGSFSTLEIQRTEQGDSAMYLCASSPAVSGSNQPQHFGDGTRLSIL.